This TCR beta chain was identified in a study of monozygotic twins with inflammatory bowel disease (dated by TCRdb to about 2019). Notes on the research overall: In total, about 28 monozygotic twin pairs made up the full study: 19 Danish pairs, all IBD-discordant, plus nine German pairs, of which four were IBD-concordant and five were IBD-discordant. The search for disease-associated traits relied mainly on comparing IBD patients with their genetically identical healthy co-twins within discordant pairs. Each individual had, on average, about 151 000 unique TCRalpha sequences and 181 000 unique TCRbeta sequences available for analysis.

From each donor, a roughly 2.7 ml peripheral blood sample was collected into PAXgene tubes and kept at -80 degrees C. Without any T cell sorting, total RNA was extracted from whole blood using the PAXgene blood miRNA kit on an automated QIAcube. Peripheral blood from monozygotic twin pairs concordant or discordant for inflammatory bowel disease was subjected to deep TCRalpha and TCRbeta repertoire profiling with unique molecular barcoding. Smoking habits were recorded for all twin pairs, with individuals classified as current, former or never smokers. Remarks on this clonotype: No cognate antigen has been identified for it.

Library prep was done by 5' RACE. Preparation of each TCR library used approximately 3.5 ug of total RNA. For each sample, cDNA synthesis was carried out in eight separate reactions using SMARTScribe reverse transcriptase. During cDNA synthesis, template switching was used to introduce unique molecular identifiers that contained a 6-nucleotide sample barcode. TCRalpha and TCRbeta cDNA was amplified in two nested PCRs of about 17 and 10 cycles, and bead purification was carried out after each PCR. Before amplification, cDNA was treated with uracil DNA-glycosylase and purified using the QIAquick PCR purification kit. The second PCR was the step at which Illumina TruSeq-compatible adapters and sample-specific barcodes were added. Library quality and concentration were assessed using TapeStation and Qubit, and about 5 ng of each library was pooled. The pooled libraries were sequenced with 2 x 100 bp reads and custom sequencing primers on an Illumina HiSeq2500 single-index Rapid Run. For the original study's pipeline: MiGEC version 1.2.6 was used for UMI-based consensus assembly to correct PCR and sequencing errors. MiXCR version 2.1.1 handled V(D)J alignment, clonotype assembly and CDR3 extraction. To normalise gene usage, clonotype sharing and MAIT/NKT TCR abundance, the top 1000, 10 000 and 20 000 clonotypes in each sample were analysed. After downsampling to 27 000 UMIs, diversity was calculated as the inverse Simpson index using the vegan R package. Statistical testing used paired Mann-Whitney U tests on the discordant twin pairs and applied Benjamini-Hochberg correction for multiple testing. Reprocessed by TCRdb, the reads give a single entry per CDR3 protein sequence, without DNA. The V and J calls were determined by TCRdb, not by the authors. The table kept for this sample lists approximately 390,000 distinct CDR3 sequences. Clones ranked in the top ten supply more than 2% of the sample.

Study-level results and caveats: The analysis was unable to tell different T cell subtypes apart. Compared with healthy twins, IBD patients shared fewer clonotypes with other individuals, and the difference was most pronounced in patients with signs of disease activity. No single strong signal or clonotype linked to IBD turned up in the results, so the idea that one exists was not supported. Repertoire similarity did not differ between concordant and discordant twins, possibly due to limited statistical power. Measured by the inverse Simpson index, TCRbeta repertoire diversity was lower in IBD patients than in their healthy co-twins. Because patients were on differing immunosuppressive treatments, the repertoires may have picked up extra background noise and inter-individual variability.

This receptor was identified in a human donor with ulcerative colitis or Crohn's disease, or a healthy co-twin of an affected twin (not recorded which). Sequencing was performed on blood.

This receptor has the CDR3 CASSLQVVETQYF. This sequence uses TRBV4-1 and TRBJ2-5. The CDR3 sequence holds 13 residues, the cysteine and phenylalanine included. The record lacks a DNA sequence. Taken from the germline V gene, the CDR1 and CDR2 loops are MGHRA and YSYEKL.